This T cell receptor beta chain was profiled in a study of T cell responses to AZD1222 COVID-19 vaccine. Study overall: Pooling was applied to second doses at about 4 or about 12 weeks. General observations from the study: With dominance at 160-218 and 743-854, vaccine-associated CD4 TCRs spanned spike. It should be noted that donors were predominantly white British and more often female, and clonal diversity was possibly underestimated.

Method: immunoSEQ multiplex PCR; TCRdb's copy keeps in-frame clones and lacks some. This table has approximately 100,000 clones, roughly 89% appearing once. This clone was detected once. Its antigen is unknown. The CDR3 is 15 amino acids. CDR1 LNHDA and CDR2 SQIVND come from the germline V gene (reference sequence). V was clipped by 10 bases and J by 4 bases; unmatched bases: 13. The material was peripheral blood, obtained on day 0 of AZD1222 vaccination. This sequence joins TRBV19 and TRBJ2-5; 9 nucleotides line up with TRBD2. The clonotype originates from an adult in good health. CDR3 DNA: TGTGCCACCCGGCAAGCGGGGGGCGCGGGAGAGACCCAGTACTTC. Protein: CATRQAGGAGETQYF.